This TCR beta chain is from a study of early T cells in non-severe SARS-CoV-2 infection. The sample holds a few counts of this clonotype. Germline assignment: CDR1 SGHNT and CDR2 YYREEE (reference sequence). The V end was cut by 0 bases, the J end by 0 bases, with 8 bases between. The CDR3 extends over 15 amino acids. TCRdb redid the calling of the 5' RACE reads with MiXCR, one entry per CDR3 protein. The sample includes approximately 70,000 distinct CDR3 sequences, more than 9.5% of them seen just once. J is TRBJ2-3 and V is TRBV5-4; D gene unclear. The receptor was derived from an adult who was a healthcare worker with PCR-confirmed SARS-CoV-2 infection or an uninfected control (not recorded which). The source was whole blood, collected at baseline. The CDR3 region has the DNA TGTGCCAGCAGCTTGGCCCGCTTTAGCACAGATACGCAGTATTTT. Amino acids: CASSLARFSTDTQYF.